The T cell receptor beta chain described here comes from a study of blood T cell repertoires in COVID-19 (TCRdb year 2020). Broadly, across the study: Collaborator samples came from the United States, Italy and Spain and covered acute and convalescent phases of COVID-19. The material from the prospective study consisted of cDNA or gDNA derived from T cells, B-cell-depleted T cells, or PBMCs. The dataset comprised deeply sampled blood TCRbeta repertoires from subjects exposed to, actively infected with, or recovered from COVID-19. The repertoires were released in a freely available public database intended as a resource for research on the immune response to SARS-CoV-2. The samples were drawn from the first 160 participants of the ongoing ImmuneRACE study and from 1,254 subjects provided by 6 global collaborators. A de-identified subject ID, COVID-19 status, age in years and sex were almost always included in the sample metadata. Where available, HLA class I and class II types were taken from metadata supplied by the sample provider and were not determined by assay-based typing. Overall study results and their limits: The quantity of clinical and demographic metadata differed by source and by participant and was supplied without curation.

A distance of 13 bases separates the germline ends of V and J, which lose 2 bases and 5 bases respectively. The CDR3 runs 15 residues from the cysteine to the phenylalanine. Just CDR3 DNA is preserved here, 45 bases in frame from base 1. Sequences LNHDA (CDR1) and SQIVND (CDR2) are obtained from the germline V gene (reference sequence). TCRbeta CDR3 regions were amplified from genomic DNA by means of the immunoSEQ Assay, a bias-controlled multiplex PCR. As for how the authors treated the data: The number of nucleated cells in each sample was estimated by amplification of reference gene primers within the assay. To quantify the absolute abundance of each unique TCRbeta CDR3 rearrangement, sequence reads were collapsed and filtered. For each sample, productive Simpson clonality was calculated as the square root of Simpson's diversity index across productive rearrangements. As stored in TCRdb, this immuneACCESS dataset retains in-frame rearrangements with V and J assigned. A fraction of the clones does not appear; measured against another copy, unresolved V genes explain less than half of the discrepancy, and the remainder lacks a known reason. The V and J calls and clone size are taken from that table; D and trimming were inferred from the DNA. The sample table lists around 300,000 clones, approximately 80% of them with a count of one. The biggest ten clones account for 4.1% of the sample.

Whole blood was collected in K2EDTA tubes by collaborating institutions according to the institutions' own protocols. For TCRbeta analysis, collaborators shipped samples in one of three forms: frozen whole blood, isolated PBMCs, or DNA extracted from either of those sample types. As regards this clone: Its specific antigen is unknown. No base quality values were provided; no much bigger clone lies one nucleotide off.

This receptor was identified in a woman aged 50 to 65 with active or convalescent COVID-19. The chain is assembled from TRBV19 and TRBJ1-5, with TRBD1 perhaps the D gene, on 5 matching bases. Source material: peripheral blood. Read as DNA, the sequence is TGTGCCAGTAGTATAATCGGGGGGGGAGATCAGCCCCAGCATTTT. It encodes CASSIIGGGDQPQHF.